This T cell receptor (beta chain) was recovered during a study of cytotoxic CD8 clonotypes in ibrutinib-treated CLL. Overall study: Patient counts were ten to eleven relapsed/refractory, roughly 15 treatment-naive and about 18 IGHV unmutated.

Study-level findings and limits: Baseline clonality was higher than in age-matched healthy donors and moved in step with circulating CD8+ T-cell counts. Sustained-remission and progressing patients had different sampling times.

The protocol was immunoSEQ multiplex PCR, while the TCRdb copy is restricted to in-frame clones and leaves out a portion. This table has approximately 340,000 clones, 67% appearing once. The CDR3 totals 16 residues. Per germline, CDR1 LGHNA and CDR2 YSLEER. J was trimmed by 3 bases and V by 1 base; bases with no gene match: 5. On this clone: As yet, its antigen is unknown.

Sequences were derived from PBMCs, sampled after 36 months of ibrutinib treatment. The clonotype originates from a human donor with chronic lymphocytic leukemia. The chain couples TRBV4-3 to TRBJ2-1; 8 bases line up with TRBD2. The chain's CDR3 is CASSQGTSHLYNEQFF. The CDR3 bases are TGCGCCAGCAGCCAAGGGACTAGCCATCTCTACAATGAGCAGTTCTTC.